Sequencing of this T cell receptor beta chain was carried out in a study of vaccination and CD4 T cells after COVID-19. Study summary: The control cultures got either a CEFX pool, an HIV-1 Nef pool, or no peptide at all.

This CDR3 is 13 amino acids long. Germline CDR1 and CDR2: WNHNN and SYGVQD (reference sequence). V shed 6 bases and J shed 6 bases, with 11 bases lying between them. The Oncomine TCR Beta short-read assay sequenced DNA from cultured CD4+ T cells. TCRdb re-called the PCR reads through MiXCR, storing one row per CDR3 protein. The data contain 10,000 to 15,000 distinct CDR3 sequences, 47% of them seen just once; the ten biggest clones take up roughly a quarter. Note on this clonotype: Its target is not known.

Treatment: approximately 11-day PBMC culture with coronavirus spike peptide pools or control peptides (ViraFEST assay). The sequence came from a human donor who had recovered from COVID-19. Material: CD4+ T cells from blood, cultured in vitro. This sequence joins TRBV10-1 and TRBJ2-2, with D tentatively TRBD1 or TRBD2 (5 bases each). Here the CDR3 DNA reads TGCGCCAGCAGGGCAGGGAGTGCCGGGGAGCTGTTTTTT. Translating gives CASRAGSAGELFF.